Following are 17 T cell receptor beta chains from one sample sequenced in a study of T-cell reconstitution after alpha-beta-depleted transplantation in children. It was with unique molecular identifiers that the TCRbeta library was prepared. TCRdb re-called the PCR reads through MiXCR, storing one row per CDR3 protein. The sample carries 400,000 to 500,000 distinct CDR3 sequences, roughly a tenth recorded once. This specimen was PBMCs from the stem cell graft donor, taken from the stem cell graft. The source of these receptors is a human donor who donated a stem cell graft to a child with acute myeloid leukemia.

This rearrangement joins TRBV2 to TRBJ1-2; the D is unclear. The germline V gene encodes CDR1 SNHLY and CDR2 FYNNEI. The CDR3 spans 12 residues. V was trimmed by 11 bases and J by 4 bases, leaving 14 bases between them. The CDR3 nucleotides are TGTGCCGGACGGAGGGAGATCTATGGCTACACCTTC. It translates to CAGRREIYGYTF.

This clonotype was detected a few times. This chain links TRBV15 with TRBJ1-1; D gene unclear. Deletions cut 1 base from V and 11 bases from J, with 8 bases between. Germline CDR1 is LNHNV and CDR2 is YYDKDF (reference sequence). The CDR3 is 11 residues long. CDR3 loop: CATSRGLGAFF. The CDR3 nucleotides read TGTGCCACCAGCAGAGGGCTGGGGGCTTTCTTT.

This clonotype was counted many times. The V gene is TRBV29-1, the J gene TRBJ2-5; D unresolved. CDR3 length equals 12 residues. Between the trimmed V and J ends, which lost 7 bases and 5 bases, there was a span of 14 bases. Germline values: CDR1 SQVTM, CDR2 ANQGSEA. CDR3 in DNA: TGCAGCGCTCGAGCCCAGGCGGAGACCCAGTACTTC. It translates to CSARAQAETQYF.

The V call is TRBV25-1, the J call TRBJ2-7; maybe TRBD2 (5 bases). Germline V gene lookup returns CDR1 MGHDK and CDR2 SYGVNS. The CDR3 covers 15 residues. The V and J ends lost 3 bases and 3 bases respectively, with 15 bases between them. CDR3: CASSDTQERLYEQYF. The CDR3 nucleotides read TGTGCCAGCAGTGATACCCAAGAGCGGCTCTACGAGCAGTACTTC.

This clonotype has more than one count but fewer than ten. DNA for the CDR3: TGCAGCGCCCTAGTAGCGGGAAAGCAGTTCTTC. It translates to CSALVAGKQFF. The rearrangement links TRBV29-1 to TRBJ2-1, with 8 bases fitting TRBD2. Trimming removed 7 bases from V and 11 bases from J; junction bases left unmatched: 7. Germline V gene sequence: CDR1 SQVTM, CDR2 ANQGSEA. This CDR3 has 11 residues.

In this sample, this clonotype turned up a few times. The chain carries TRBV28 and TRBJ2-7; TRBD1 is a possible D gene (5 bases). V was clipped by 4 bases and J by 0 bases, with 10 bases between them. Germline V gene lookup returns CDR1 MDHEN and CDR2 SYDVKM. This CDR3 has 14 amino acids. In DNA, the CDR3 is TGTGCCAGCAGTTCTCCAGGGATCTCCTACGAGCAGTACGTC. Translating it yields CASSSPGISYEQYV.

This clonotype was recorded only once. V and J are TRBV20-1 and TRBJ2-7, with D maybe TRBD2 (6 bases). The CDR3 totals 12 residues. CDR1 and CDR2 from the germline V gene are DFQATT and SNEGSKA (reference sequence). The V gene lost 4 bases and the J gene lost 0 bases, with 7 bases spanning the gap. Written as DNA, the CDR3 is TGCAGTGCTAAGACTAGCTCCTACGAGCAGTACTTC. Its protein product is CSAKTSSYEQYF.

The table lists this clonotype with a few counts. The chain links TRBV3-1 to TRBJ2-3; 12 bases are a match to TRBD2. There are 17 residues in the CDR3. The trim removed 0 bases at V and 8 bases at J, leaving 9 bases unmatched. Germline V gene lookup returns CDR1 LGHDT and CDR2 YNNKEL (reference sequence). CDR3 in DNA: TGTGCCAGCAGCCAAGATGCGGCTAGCGGGAGGGCCGGTACGCAGTATTTT. Residues: CASSQDAASGRAGTQYF.

This clonotype was picked up a small number of times. CDR3 nucleotide sequence: TGTGCCAGCAACAGGCTAGCGGGGATCAACACAGATACGCAGTATTTT. As protein: CASNRLAGINTDTQYF. The chain joins TRBV27 to TRBJ2-3; 9 bases line up with TRBD2. Germline CDR1 MNHEY, CDR2 SMNVEV (reference sequence). V gave up 7 bases and J gave up 2 bases; unmatched junction bases: 10. The CDR3 covers 16 residues.

The rearrangement links TRBV4-1 to TRBJ1-3; D uncertain. The V gene's germline CDR1 is MGHRA and CDR2 YSYEKL. The CDR3 extends over 14 amino acids. V lost 0 bases to trimming and J lost 3 bases, with 6 bases between them. As DNA, the CDR3 is TGCGCCAGCAGCCAAGAAACAATTGGAAACACCATATATTTT. Translation: CASSQETIGNTIYF.

This clonotype was detected ten times or more. The rearrangement uses TRBV3-1 and TRBJ2-3; D is unclear. Trimming cost V 1 base and J 1 base, with 9 bases left between them. Per the germline V gene, CDR1 is LGHDT and CDR2 is YNNKEL (reference sequence). The CDR3 spans 15 residues. The CDR3 sequence: CASSQGLQRTDTQYF. The CDR3 coding sequence is TGTGCCAGCAGCCAAGGGTTGCAGCGCACAGATACGCAGTATTTT.

This clonotype turned up a few times. V is TRBV28 and J is TRBJ2-1; 12 bases agree with TRBD2. CDR3 length equals 19 residues. From germline, CDR1 is MDHEN and CDR2 SYDVKM. Trimming removed 2 bases from V and 3 bases from J; junction bases left unmatched: 11. The DNA for the CDR3 is TGTGCCAGCAGTTTAGGATGGCTAGCGGGAGGGGGAAACTACAATGAGCAGTTCTTC. This encodes CASSLGWLAGGGNYNEQFF.

The table lists this clonotype with a few counts. The rearrangement links TRBV18 to TRBJ2-1, with 7 nucleotides matching TRBD1. V was pared by 3 bases and J by 10 bases, with 9 bases of the junction left unmatched. This CDR3 comprises 14 residues. Germline lookup yields CDR1 KGHSH and CDR2 LQKENI. The CDR3, as DNA: TGTGCCAGCTCACCGCCAGCTGACAGGGACGAGCAGTTCTTC. Encoded protein: CASSPPADRDEQFF.

The table lists this clonotype with a few counts. The J gene is TRBJ2-2, the V gene TRBV5-1, with 10 bases identical to TRBD1. Germline assignment: CDR1 SGHRS and CDR2 YFSETQ. This CDR3 is built from 16 residues. V gave up 7 bases and J gave up 6 bases; unmatched junction bases: 12. The CDR3 spells CASVRSGTGVAGELFF. Here the CDR3 DNA reads TGCGCCAGCGTACGATCCGGGACAGGGGTAGCCGGGGAGCTGTTTTTT.

This clonotype was found many times. The chain recombines TRBV6-6 with TRBJ1-5; D is unclear. This CDR3 is built from 13 residues. Looked up from germline, CDR1 is MNHNY and CDR2 is SVGAGI (reference sequence). Between the trimmed V and J ends, which lost 2 bases and 3 bases, there was a span of 5 bases. CDR3 loop: CASSYRPNQPQHF. The CDR3 nucleotides read TGTGCCAGCAGTTACCGGCCCAATCAGCCCCAGCATTTT.

The V and J genes are TRBV5-1 and TRBJ1-6; 9 bases fit TRBD1. Germline V lookup: CDR1 SGHRS, CDR2 YFSETQ. The length of the CDR3 is 16 residues. Trimming cost V 4 bases and J 7 bases; bases outside gene matches: 9. In DNA form, the CDR3 reads TGCGCCAGCAGCCTCACAGGGGGCGACCGGAATTCACCCCTCCACTTT. It encodes CASSLTGGDRNSPLHF. Full variable domain (missing parts from reference TRBV5-1 and TRBJ1-6): KAGVTQTPRYLIKTRGQQVTLSCSPISGHRSVSWYQQTPGQGLQFLFEYFSETQRNKGNFPGRFSGRQFSNSRSEMNVSTLELGDSALYLCASSLTGGDRNSPLHFGNGTRLTVT.

The rearrangement links TRBV7-9 to TRBJ2-7; TRBD1 agrees at 7 bases. V lost 6 bases and J lost 3; bases outside the gene matches: 5. CDR1 SEHNR and CDR2 FQNEAQ come from the germline V gene (reference sequence). The CDR3 is 13 residues long. The chain's CDR3 is CASSKQGDYEQYF. CDR3 coding DNA: TGTGCCAGCAGTAAGCAGGGGGACTACGAGCAGTACTTC. Filled out from reference TRBV7-9 and TRBJ2-7, the complete variable domain reads DTGVSQNPRHKITKRGQNVTFRCDPISEHNRLYWYRQTLGQGPEFLTYFQNEAQLEKSRLLSDRFSAERPKGSFSTLEIQRTEQGDSAMYLCASSKQGDYEQYFGPGTRLTVT.